The 24 T cell receptor beta chains below come from one sample, sequenced in a study of T cell repertoires in cytomegalovirus infection. No cognate antigen is known for these TCRs. TCRdb reprocessed the reads via MiXCR and lists one record per CDR3 protein. This sample yields about 900,000 distinct CDR3 sequences, of which roughly 30% are seen a single time; around an eighth belongs to the top ten. Source: cultured CD8+ T cells from PBMCs, taken from culture after CMV antigen stimulation. The receptors come from a human donor in good health (CMV status not recorded). Some clones in this sample may be carry-over from other donors' samples.

The V gene is TRBV7-2, the J gene TRBJ2-1; D is perhaps TRBD2 (6 bases). CDR1 is SGHTA, CDR2 FQGNSA, per germline. V was trimmed by 5 bases and J by 4 bases, leaving 15 bases between them. The CDR3 sequence is 15 residues long. CDR3 sequence reads: CASSDTGTGYNEQFF. CDR3 nucleotide sequence: TGTGCCAGCAGCGATACCGGGACTGGGTACAATGAGCAGTTCTTC.

The chain couples TRBV28 to TRBJ2-1, with TRBD2 matching 9 bases. Germline V gene data show CDR1 as MDHEN and CDR2 as SYDVKM. After removal of 6 bases from V and 5 bases from J, the junction contained 17 bases not matched to a gene. CDR3 length: 18 amino acids. The CDR3 nucleotides are TGTGCCAGCAGACACCCGTGGGGACGGACTAGCGCCAACAATGAGCAGTTCTTC. Translation gives CASRHPWGRTSANNEQFF.

The chain links TRBV20-1 to TRBJ2-7; the match to TRBD2 covers 13 bases. The CDR3 contains 16 residues. V dropped 2 bases and J dropped 3; count of bases not matched to a gene: 7. Germline loops: CDR1 DFQATT, CDR2 SNEGSKA (reference sequence). For the CDR3, the DNA is TGCAGTGCTAGACCCACTAGCGGGGGGGCCCTCTACGAGCAGTACTTC. Amino acid sequence: CSARPTSGGALYEQYF.

The chain employs TRBV12-3 or TRBV12-4 and TRBJ2-3; D not certain. The CDR3 consists of 13 residues. Trimming removed 7 bases at V and 2 bases at J, with 10 bases between. The CDR3 spells CASTGVITDTQYF. The DNA for the CDR3 is TGTGCCAGCACTGGGGTTATCACAGATACGCAGTATTTT.

Only a few counts were recorded for this clonotype. The chain uses TRBV11-3 and TRBJ2-1; D uncertain. V gave up 2 bases and J gave up 7 bases, with 12 bases separating them. CDR3 length equals 14 residues. The germline CDR1 and CDR2 sequences are SGHNT and YENEEA. As DNA, the CDR3 is TGTGCCAGCAGCTTATGTGGGGATAATAATGAGCAGTTCTTC. This translates into CASSLCGDNNEQFF.

At least ten counts were recorded for this clonotype. This chain's CDR3 is CASSLGVGSGNTIYF. In DNA, the CDR3 is TGTGCCAGCAGCTTAGGTGTGGGCTCTGGAAACACCATATATTTT. The rearrangement links TRBV7-8 to TRBJ1-3, with D uncertain. This CDR3 is built from 15 residues. V was cut by 1 base and J by 0 bases, with 7 bases left in between. Germline V CDR1 and CDR2: SGHVS, FQNEAQ.

V usage is TRBV6-2 or TRBV6-3 and J usage is TRBJ1-5; D gene ambiguous. Trimming took off 2 bases at V and 0 bases at J, with 8 bases between the two ends. Germline V lookup: CDR1 MNHEY, CDR2 SVGEGT. The CDR3 runs 15 residues. CDR3 loop: CASSYNGISNQPQHF. CDR3 nucleotides: TGTGCCAGCAGTTACAACGGGATTAGCAATCAGCCCCAGCATTTT.

Ten or more counts support this clonotype. The J gene is TRBJ1-1, the V gene TRBV6-1; D gene ambiguous. V lost 5 bases to trimming and J lost 1 base, with 11 bases between them. The CDR3 is 14 amino acids. Germline V gene lookup returns CDR1 MNHNS and CDR2 SASEGT. The CDR3 region has the DNA TGTGCCAGCAGTTCGCGGGCTTGGAACACTGAAGCTTTCTTT. Translation: CASSSRAWNTEAFF.

This clonotype was seen a handful of times. The chain employs TRBV10-3 and TRBJ2-7, with a tentative D call TRBD2 (5 bases). The germline V gene has CDR1 ENHRY and CDR2 SYGVKD. This CDR3 comprises 15 residues. Between the trimmed V and J ends, which lost 7 bases and 3 bases, there was a span of 19 bases. CDR3 in amino acids: CAINLNTDRGYEQYV. The CDR3 region has the DNA TGTGCCATCAACCTTAACACGGATCGGGGCTACGAGCAGTACGTC.

This clonotype has a handful of counts. J is TRBJ2-2 and V is TRBV5-1; 7 nucleotides line up with TRBD1. CDR1 SGHRS and CDR2 YFSETQ come from the germline V gene. J was trimmed by 0 bases and V by 2 bases; bases with no gene match: 4. This CDR3 spans 16 amino acids. This CDR3 is CASSFRTGPNTGELFF. The CDR3 DNA is TGCGCCAGCAGCTTCCGGACAGGCCCGAACACCGGGGAGCTGTTTTTT.

V and J are TRBV13 and TRBJ1-1; TRBD1 agrees at 8 bases. Germline V gene lookup returns CDR1 PRHDT and CDR2 FYEKMQ (reference sequence). Unmatched junction bases numbered 5, after V lost 4 bases and J lost 7 bases. This CDR3 has 13 amino acids. This chain's CDR3 is CASSSWTGNEAFF. The DNA of the CDR3 is TGTGCCAGCAGCTCATGGACAGGGAATGAAGCTTTCTTT.

This clonotype was seen repeatedly, ten times or more. This chain uses TRBV12-3 or TRBV12-4 with TRBJ2-7; D is possibly TRBD1 (6 bases). This CDR3 is 15 amino acids long. Trimming left V 1 base short and J 1 base short, with 11 bases between. In DNA, the CDR3 is TGTGCCAGCAGTTTAGTAGGGACACAATCCTACGAGCAGTACTTC. This translates into CASSLVGTQSYEQYF.

This clonotype was seen repeatedly, ten times or more. The rearrangement uses TRBV7-6 and TRBJ2-5, with D possibly called TRBD1 or TRBD2 (6 bases each). Looked up from germline, CDR1 is SGHVS and CDR2 is FNYEAQ. V was clipped by 0 bases and J by 5 bases, with 10 bases between them. The CDR3 contains 14 residues. As DNA, the CDR3 is TGTGCCAGCAGCTTAGCAGGGGGGCCGGAGACCCAGTACTTC. Its translation: CASSLAGGPETQYF.

This clonotype turned up a few times. The genes are TRBV12-3 or TRBV12-4 and TRBJ1-2; a possible D gene is TRBD1 (6 bases). With 5 bases removed from V and 0 bases from J, the gap between germline ends came to 7 bases. This CDR3 contains 13 residues. Written as DNA, the CDR3 is TGTGCCAGCAGTAGACAGGCTAACTATGGCTACACCTTC. Protein sequence: CASSRQANYGYTF.

The chain links TRBV27 to TRBJ1-2, with 7 bases identical to TRBD1. The germline gives CDR1 MNHEY, CDR2 SMNVEV (reference sequence). V shed 5 bases and J 8 bases; nucleotides not matched to a gene: 11. The CDR3 contains 14 residues. The chain's CDR3 is CASSGKGQFSGYTF. The CDR3 coding sequence is TGTGCCAGCAGTGGAAAGGGACAGTTCAGCGGCTACACCTTC.

About this clonotype: Mismatch with germline at one junction end may stem from a read error. The chain recombines TRBV4-1 with TRBJ1-2; 12 bases match TRBD1. Germline V gene lookup returns CDR1 MGHRA and CDR2 YSYEKL. The CDR3 loop spans 14 amino acids. The CDR3 region is CASSHGTGGDGYTF. The CDR3 DNA sequence: TGCGCCAGTAGCCACGGGACAGGGGGCGATGGCTACACCTTC.

The sample holds a few counts of this clonotype. The V call is TRBV4-1, the J call TRBJ1-6, with D possibly TRBD1 on 5 matching bases. Trimming took 8 bases from V and 5 from J, leaving 10 bases between them. CDR3 length: 13 amino acids. Looked up from germline, CDR1 is MGHRA and CDR2 is YSYEKL. CDR3 sequence: CASRGGNNSPLHF. CDR3 in DNA: TGCGCCAGCCGGGGCGGGAATAATTCACCCCTCCACTTT.

The chain is built from TRBV4-3 and TRBJ2-1; TRBD1 matches at 7 bases. The germline gives CDR1 LGHNA, CDR2 YSLEER. The CDR3 has 15 residues. Germline trimming cut 5 bases from V and 6 bases from J; bases unmatched to any gene: 10. CDR3 sequence reads: CASSLQGPFFNEQFF. CDR3 coding DNA: TGCGCCAGCAGCTTACAGGGGCCGTTCTTCAATGAGCAGTTCTTC.

The chain has TRBV6-2 or TRBV6-3 and TRBJ1-6, with unresolved D. Trimming removed 4 bases at V and 5 bases at J, with 12 bases between. The CDR3 spans 15 residues. Germline CDR1 MNHEY, CDR2 SVGEGT. In nucleotides, the CDR3 is TGTGCCAGCAGTTCAGGACGCCGAGATAATTCACCCCTCCACTTT. It translates to CASSSGRRDNSPLHF.

V and J are TRBV7-8 and TRBJ1-5; 7 bases match TRBD1. The V gene's germline CDR1 is SGHVS and CDR2 FQNEAQ. This CDR3 has 14 residues. Unmatched junction bases numbered 7, after V lost 4 bases and J lost 7 bases. The CDR3 region is CASSSRQGLQPQHF. In DNA form, the CDR3 reads TGTGCCAGCAGCTCGCGACAGGGACTCCAGCCCCAGCATTTT.

The rearrangement links TRBV12-3 or TRBV12-4 to TRBJ1-2; tentatively, D is TRBD1 (6 bases). The germline V and J ends were trimmed by 7 bases and 4 bases, with 13 bases remaining between them. This CDR3 contains 13 residues. The CDR3 sequence is CASTTTGAYGYTF. CDR3 sequence (DNA): TGTGCCAGCACTACGACAGGCGCCTATGGCTACACCTTC.

The V and J genes are TRBV3-1 and TRBJ2-3; 10 bases map to TRBD2. From germline, CDR1 is LGHDT and CDR2 YNNKEL (reference sequence). The CDR3 length is 17 residues. J gave up 2 bases and V 0 bases, and 5 bases lay outside the gene matches. The CDR3 DNA is TGTGCCAGCAGCCAAGATGCTAGCGGGGGAGACACAGATACGCAGTATTTT. Its translation is CASSQDASGGDTDTQYF.

The chain joins TRBV19 to TRBJ1-2; D uncertain. Germline-derived CDR1 and CDR2 are LNHDA and SQIVND (reference sequence). V shed 3 bases and J shed 3 bases, with 23 bases lying between them. The CDR3 totals 18 residues. The CDR3 loop reads CASSMPSETVAPHYGYTF. CDR3 DNA sequence: TGTGCCAGTAGTATGCCATCCGAGACCGTGGCCCCACACTATGGCTACACCTTC.

As to this clonotype: The junction shows a germline mismatch at one end, possibly a read error. The rearrangement uses TRBV19 and TRBJ2-2; D possibly corresponds to TRBD2 (5 bases). The germline gives CDR1 LNHDA, CDR2 SQIVND (reference sequence). The CDR3 has 12 amino acids. The CDR3 reads CATLTKTGEPFF. The CDR3 bases are TGCGCCACTCTGACAAAGACCGGGGAGCCGTTTTTT.